The 24 T cell receptor beta chains given below trace back to one sample, sequenced in a study of radiation and T cells in renal cell carcinoma. Time point given: baseline pretreatment blood. The sample's treatment: 15 Gy SBRT to primary tumor, nephrectomy 4 weeks later. The table came from immunoSEQ multiplex PCR; TCRdb's copy has only in-frame clones and leaves some out. This sample has 110,000 to 150,000 clones, with around 78% found just once. The specimen was blood, collected from a patient whose treatment included radiotherapy and nephrectomy. The receptors shown here come from a woman between 50 and 59 years old with renal cell carcinoma.

The chain links TRBV5-7 to TRBJ1-5; 8 bases line up with TRBD1. TRBV5-7 is marked as an open reading frame, function uncertain. Trimming cost V 3 bases and J 5 bases; bases outside gene matches: 16. CDR3 size: 18 residues. For the CDR3, the DNA is TGTGCCAGCAGCTCCACCCAAATACTGGACAGGGAATATCAGCCCCAGCATTTT. This translates into CASSSTQILDREYQPQHF.

The chain combines TRBV9 with TRBJ2-2; TRBD1 aligns across 9 bases. Trimming took 7 bases from V and 5 from J; bases not matched to a gene: 9. This CDR3 contains 15 residues. The germline gives CDR1 SGDLS, CDR2 YYNGEE. The CDR3 sequence: CASHPTGGDTGELFF. In nucleotides, the CDR3 is TGTGCCAGCCACCCGACAGGGGGGGATACCGGGGAGCTGTTTTTT. The full variable domain, rest sourced from reference TRBV9 and TRBJ2-2, is DSGVTQTPKHLITATGQRVTLRCSPRSGDLSVYWYQQSLDQGLQFLIQYYNGEERAKGNILERFSAQQFPDLHSELNLSSLELGDSALYFCASHPTGGDTGELFFGEGSRLTVL.

The chain is built from TRBV5-1 and TRBJ2-1; 12 bases are shared with TRBD2. Germline loops: CDR1 SGHRS, CDR2 YFSETQ. This CDR3 comprises 16 residues. With 2 bases clipped from V and 3 bases from J, the junction kept 3 bases outside the gene matches. CDR3 nucleotides: TGCGCCAGCAGCTTCCGGACTAGCGGGGTCTACAATGAGCAGTTCTTC. It is translated as CASSFRTSGVYNEQFF.

V usage is TRBV5-1 and J usage is TRBJ2-5; D is unclear. Germline assignment: CDR1 SGHRS and CDR2 YFSETQ. The CDR3 loop spans 14 amino acids. Deletions cut 0 bases from V and 0 bases from J, with 6 bases between. CDR3 in DNA: TGCGCCAGCAGCTTGGAGGGTAACCAAGAGACCCAGTACTTC. This encodes CASSLEGNQETQYF.

With regard to this clone: This CDR3 is also generated by other DNA sequences in the sample. The J gene is TRBJ1-1, the V gene TRBV5-1; 9 positions match TRBD1. V was clipped by 3 bases and J by 4 bases; unmatched bases: 4. The V gene's germline CDR1 is SGHRS and CDR2 YFSETQ. This CDR3 region has 14 residues. The CDR3 is CASSSGQGGTEAFF. CDR3 nucleotides: TGCGCCAGCAGCTCGGGACAGGGTGGCACTGAAGCTTTCTTT.

This clone was seen once. This rearrangement joins TRBV19 to TRBJ1-1; D is uncertain. Per the germline V gene, CDR1 is LNHDA and CDR2 is SQIVND (reference sequence). Trimming removed 1 base at V and 3 bases at J, with 9 bases between. The CDR3 has 14 residues. The CDR3 DNA reads as TGTGCCAGTAGTATAGGAGGCAGAGACACTGAAGCTTTCTTT. As protein: CASSIGGRDTEAFF.

This clone was observed once. The chain carries TRBV15 and TRBJ2-1; 8 nucleotides agree with TRBD1. This CDR3 is built from 15 residues. J lost 0 bases, V lost 7 bases, and 5 bases had no gene match. From germline, CDR1 is LNHNV and CDR2 YYDKDF (reference sequence). The CDR3, as DNA: TGTGCCACCAACCCGGGACAGGACTCCTACAATGAGCAGTTCTTC. Protein product: CATNPGQDSYNEQFF. Full variable domain (rest looked up from reference TRBV15 and TRBJ2-1): DAMVIQNPRYQVTQFGKPVTLSCSQTLNHNVMYWYQQKSSQAPKLLFHYYDKDFNNEADTPDNFQSRRPNTSFCFLDIRSPGLGDTAMYLCATNPGQDSYNEQFFGPGTRLTVL.

This rearrangement joins TRBV25-1 to TRBJ1-1, with TRBD1 identical over 7 bases. The length of the CDR3 is 10 residues. Germline V gene lookup returns CDR1 MGHDK and CDR2 SYGVNS. V lost 9 bases to trimming and J lost 10 bases; unmatched junction nucleotides: 5. CDR3 in DNA: TGTGCCAGTAACAGGGGCGCAGCTTTCTTT. Translating it yields CASNRGAAFF. The complete variable domain, with remaining parts taken from reference TRBV25-1 and TRBJ1-1, reads EADIYQTPRYLVIGTGKKITLECSQTMGHDKMYWYQQDPGMELHLIHYSYGVNSTEKGDLSSESTVSRIRTEHFPLTLESARPSHTSQYLCASNRGAAFFGQGTRLTVV.

J is TRBJ1-1 and V is TRBV5-1; D is perhaps TRBD1 (5 bases). Trimming cost V 0 bases and J 4 bases, with 13 bases left between them. The CDR3 extends over 15 amino acids. The V gene's germline CDR1 is SGHRS and CDR2 YFSETQ. CDR3 amino acids: CASSLDQGVSTEAFF. The CDR3 coding sequence is TGCGCCAGCAGCTTGGATCAGGGTGTTTCCACTGAAGCTTTCTTT.

The chain couples TRBV5-4 to TRBJ2-7; the match to TRBD1 covers 7 bases. Germline trimming cut 5 bases from V and 2 bases from J; bases unmatched to any gene: 7. This CDR3 comprises 14 residues. CDR1 and CDR2 (germline): SGHNT, YYREEE (reference sequence). CDR3 residues: CASSRQGLAYEQYF. CDR3 in DNA: TGTGCCAGCAGTAGACAGGGTTTAGCCTACGAGCAGTACTTC.

This chain links TRBV4-1 with TRBJ1-2; 7 bases line up with TRBD1. This CDR3 comprises 15 residues. The ends lost 0 bases at V and 5 bases at J; junction bases unmatched: 6. The V gene's germline CDR1 is MGHRA and CDR2 YSYEKL. The CDR3 region has the DNA TGCGCCAGCAGCCAAGATAACAGGGGCTCTTATGGCTACACCTTC. This gives the protein CASSQDNRGSYGYTF.

The genes are TRBV5-5 and TRBJ2-3; 7 positions agree with TRBD2. Germline lookup yields CDR1 SGHKS and CDR2 YYEKEE (reference sequence). The V gene end was trimmed by 4 bases and the J gene end by 0 bases; junction bases not matched to a gene: 8. The CDR3 is 16 residues long. CDR3 DNA: TGTGCCAGCAGCCCCCCCCCGGGAGGTAGCACAGATACGCAGTATTTT. Its protein is CASSPPPGGSTDTQYF.

The V gene is TRBV19, the J gene TRBJ1-1; TRBD1 matches at 10 bases. The CDR3 spans 15 residues. Germline values: CDR1 LNHDA, CDR2 SQIVND (reference sequence). The V and J ends lost 9 bases and 5 bases, in that order; junction bases with no gene match: 12. CDR3 loop: CASAGQGKEGTEAFF. The CDR3 nucleotides are TGTGCCAGCGCGGGACAGGGGAAGGAGGGTACTGAAGCTTTCTTT.

The chain has TRBV10-1 and TRBJ2-4, with TRBD2 as a possible D gene (6 bases). Trimming removed 0 bases from V and 9 bases from J, with 15 bases in between. CDR3 length: 15 amino acids. Germline CDR1 WNHNN, CDR2 SYGVQD (reference sequence). CDR3 loop: CASSESGGGRGIQYF. The DNA of the CDR3 is TGCGCCAGCAGTGAGTCCGGGGGAGGCCGGGGCATTCAGTACTTC.

The rearrangement uses TRBV14 and TRBJ2-5; D remains ambiguous. The CDR3 is 15 residues long. Germline loops: CDR1 SGHDN, CDR2 FVKESK. Trimming took 0 bases from V and 5 from J, leaving 13 bases between them. CDR3 residues: CASSQDDIKAETQYF. The DNA for the CDR3 is TGTGCCAGCAGCCAAGACGACATCAAAGCGGAGACCCAGTACTTC. The variable domain in full, completed from reference TRBV14 and TRBJ2-5, reads EAGVTQFPSHSVIEKGQTVTLRCDPISGHDNLYWYRRVMGKEIKFLLHFVKESKQDESGMPNNRFLAERTGGTYSTLKVQPAELEDSGVYFCASSQDDIKAETQYFGPGTRLLVL.

The V and J genes are TRBV4-1 and TRBJ1-4, with TRBD1 matching 7 bases. CDR1 and CDR2 (germline): MGHRA, YSYEKL. V gave up 3 bases and J gave up 4 bases; unmatched junction bases: 2. This CDR3 is built from 14 residues. The CDR3 is CASSQRDSNEKLFF. In nucleotides, the CDR3 is TGCGCCAGCAGCCAGAGGGACAGTAATGAAAAACTGTTTTTT.

The chain combines TRBV6-5 with TRBJ2-7, with TRBD1 identical over 10 bases. This CDR3 is 13 amino acids long. Germline V gene sequence: CDR1 MNHEY, CDR2 SVGAGI. V lost 6 bases to trimming and J lost 5 bases; unmatched junction nucleotides: 4. CDR3 DNA: TGTGCCAGCAGGTCCGGGACAGGGGACGAGCAGTACTTC. Protein: CASRSGTGDEQYF.

This chain links TRBV6-5 with TRBJ1-4; D uncertain. V was trimmed by 0 bases and J by 6 bases, leaving 8 bases between them. Germline V gene sequence: CDR1 MNHEY, CDR2 SVGAGI. The CDR3 totals 14 residues. The CDR3, as DNA: TGTGCCAGCAGTTACTCGACACGGGATGAAAAACTGTTTTTT. Amino acids: CASSYSTRDEKLFF.

This clone appeared a single time. The chain has TRBV9 and TRBJ1-5, with D hard to call. V gave up 1 base and J gave up 2 bases, with 16 bases separating them. Germline V CDR1 and CDR2: SGDLS, YYNGEE. This CDR3 region has 17 residues. The CDR3 nucleotides are TGTGCCAGCAGCGTATCGGACGGCCGTGAGGGCAATCAGCCCCAGCATTTT. Amino acid sequence: CASSVSDGREGNQPQHF.

This CDR3 reads CASSYSGDTRAYEQYF. CDR3 DNA: TGTGCCAGCAGTTACTCGGGGGATACAAGAGCCTACGAGCAGTACTTC. The chain carries TRBV6-5 and TRBJ2-7, with D tentatively TRBD1 or TRBD2 (5 bases each). V lost 0 bases and J lost 2, with 14 bases in between. Germline assignment: CDR1 MNHEY and CDR2 SVGAGI. The CDR3 has 16 amino acids.

The chain has TRBV4-2 and TRBJ2-7, with D possibly TRBD2 on 5 matching bases. The CDR3 length is 16 residues. V lost 1 base and J lost 3, with 16 bases in between. Germline values: CDR1 LGHNA, CDR2 YNFKEQ. CDR3 amino acids: CASSQVGTEGIYEQYF. Here the CDR3 DNA reads TGTGCCAGCAGCCAAGTCGGAACTGAGGGAATCTACGAGCAGTACTTC.

CDR3: CASSSTGRGYTF. The CDR3 DNA sequence: TGTGCCAGCAGTTCGACAGGTCGCGGCTACACCTTC. The chain couples TRBV6-6 to TRBJ1-2, with D perhaps matching TRBD1 (6 bases). The V end lost 4 bases, the J end lost 8 bases, and 11 bases lay between the germline ends. This CDR3 region has 12 residues. CDR1 MNHNY and CDR2 SVGAGI come from the germline V gene (reference sequence).

The chain recombines TRBV7-2 with TRBJ1-6; TRBD1 might be the D (5 bases). With 1 base removed from V and 7 bases from J, the gap between germline ends came to 8 bases. The CDR3 is made up of 14 amino acids. Germline V gives CDR1 SGHTA, CDR2 FQGNSA. The CDR3 DNA follows: TGTGCCAGCAGCTTAGAGACAGCGAATTCACCCCTCCACTTT. Translating gives CASSLETANSPLHF.

The genes are TRBV19 and TRBJ1-2; 8 nucleotides line up with TRBD1. The CDR3 spans 16 residues. CDR1 and CDR2 (germline): LNHDA, SQIVND (reference sequence). The V gene end was trimmed by 5 bases and the J gene end by 1 base; junction bases not matched to a gene: 9. As DNA, the CDR3 is TGTGCCAGTAGTTTGGGACAGGTGAACTTTAACTATGGCTACACCTTC. It is translated as CASSLGQVNFNYGYTF.